The entry that follows covers one TCR beta chain sequence. The repertoire was sequenced with immunoSEQ multiplex PCR; TCRdb's copy has only in-frame clones and lacks some. The table lists 200,000 to 250,000 clones, 84% of them singletons, with 1.8% in the top ten. Germline assignment: CDR1 LGHNT and CDR2 FRNRAP. Trimming took off 5 bases at V and 4 bases at J, with 8 bases between the two ends. The CDR3 sequence is 12 residues long. This sample was taken from a study of blood T cell repertoires in COVID-19. Resolution of symptoms, clearance, or two negative PCRs was present in recovered Cohort 3 donors.

This chain uses TRBV12-5 with TRBJ1-2; unclear D gene. Sequenced: PBMCs or T cells enriched from blood (not recorded which). The sequence was obtained from a man aged 60 to 69 who had recovered from COVID-19. The CDR3 region has the DNA TGTGCTAGTGGTGAGAGTTTCTATGGCTACACCTTC. Translated: CASGESFYGYTF.